This section outlines one T cell receptor beta chain sequence together with its context. Its antigen is as yet unknown. This entry is derived from a study of siplizumab effects on memory and regulatory T cells. General study results and limits: Among mappable alloreactive CD4+ clones, the Treg-derived fraction averaged approximately 69% with siplizumab versus about 25% in controls. Assignment to unstimulated subsets succeeded for only a minor fraction of the alloreactive clones.

CDR3 length: 14 residues. Trimming left V 3 bases short and J 4 bases short, with 10 bases between. Germline-derived CDR1 and CDR2 are LNHDA and SQIVND (reference sequence). The repertoire was sequenced with immunoSEQ multiplex PCR; TCRdb's copy has only in-frame clones and lacks some. In the table there are approximately 100,000 clones, around 90% of which are singletons. The sequencing input was non-Treg CD4+ T cells sorted from blood. The receptor was isolated from a human donor in good health. The V gene is TRBV19, the J gene TRBJ1-3; possibly TRBD1 for D (5 bases). The CDR3 reads CASSIRTIGNTIYF. The CDR3 nucleotides are TGTGCCAGTAGTATTCGGACAATAGGAAACACCATATATTTT.